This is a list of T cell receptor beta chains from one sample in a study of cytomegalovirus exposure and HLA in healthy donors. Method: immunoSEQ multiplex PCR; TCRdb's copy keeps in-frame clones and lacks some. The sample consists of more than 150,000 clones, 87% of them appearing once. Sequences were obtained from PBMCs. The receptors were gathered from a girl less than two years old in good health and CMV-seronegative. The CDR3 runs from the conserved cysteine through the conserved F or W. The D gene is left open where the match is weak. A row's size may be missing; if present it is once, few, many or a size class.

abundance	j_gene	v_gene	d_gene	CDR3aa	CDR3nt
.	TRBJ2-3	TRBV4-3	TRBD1	CASSRGQGPDTQYF	TGCGCCAGCAGCCGAGGACAGGGTCCAGATACGCAGTATTTT
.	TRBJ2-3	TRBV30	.	CAWSRASGTDTQYF	TGTGCCTGGAGTCGGGCTAGCGGCACAGATACGCAGTATTTT
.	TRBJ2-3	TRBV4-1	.	CASSQDPGKWDTQYF	TGCGCCAGCAGCCAAGATCCGGGAAAGTGGGATACGCAGTATTTT
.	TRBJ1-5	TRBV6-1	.	CASRAGDHSNQPQHF	TGTGCCAGCAGAGCAGGGGATCATAGCAATCAGCCCCAGCATTTT
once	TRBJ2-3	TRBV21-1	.	CASRPPQRIATDTQYF	TGTGCCAGCAGACCTCCTCAGAGGATAGCCACAGATACGCAGTATTTT
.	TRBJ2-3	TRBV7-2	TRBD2	CASSLRGGHDTQYF	TGTGCCAGCAGCTTGCGGGGGGGCCACGATACGCAGTATTTT
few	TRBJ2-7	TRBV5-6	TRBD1	CASSARDRVFKGSYEQYF	TGTGCCAGCAGCGCCCGGGACAGGGTATTTAAGGGATCCTACGAGCAGTACTTC
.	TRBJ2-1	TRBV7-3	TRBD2	CASSLRGSGLYNEQFF	TGTGCCAGCAGCTTACGCGGTAGCGGGCTATACAATGAGCAGTTCTTC
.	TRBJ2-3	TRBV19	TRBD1	CASIGTGRTNTQYF	TGTGCCAGTATCGGGACAGGGCGCACAAATACGCAGTATTTT
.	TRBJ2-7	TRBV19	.	CASRVTGNSYEQYF	TGTGCCAGCCGAGTAACAGGGAATTCCTACGAGCAGTACTTC
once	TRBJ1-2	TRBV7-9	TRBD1	CASSYSGTDYGYTF	TGTGCCAGCAGCTACTCCGGGACAGACTATGGCTACACCTTC
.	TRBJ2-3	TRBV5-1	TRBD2	CASTQRGGRSVDTQYF	TGCGCCAGCACCCAACGGGGCGGGAGGTCGGTAGATACGCAGTATTTT
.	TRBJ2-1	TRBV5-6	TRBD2	CASSADLAGIVNEQFF	TGTGCCAGCAGCGCCGACCTAGCGGGAATTGTAAATGAGCAGTTCTTC
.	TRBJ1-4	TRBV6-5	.	CASSTTGGGEKLFF	TGTGCCAGCAGCACGACAGGCGGTGGGGAAAAACTGTTTTTT
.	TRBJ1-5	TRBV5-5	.	CASSLEGRDQPQHF	TGTGCCAGCAGCTTAGAAGGTCGGGATCAGCCCCAGCATTTT
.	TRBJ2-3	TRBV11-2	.	CASSSRGRVADTQYF	TGTGCCAGCAGCTCTAGGGGTAGGGTGGCAGATACGCAGTATTTT
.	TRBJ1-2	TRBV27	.	CASQFLGAEGYTF	TGTGCCAGCCAGTTTTTGGGGGCTGAAGGCTACACCTTC
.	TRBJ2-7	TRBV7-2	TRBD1	CASSLSEQGPYEQYF	TGTGCCAGCAGCTTATCCGAACAGGGGCCTTACGAGCAGTACTTC
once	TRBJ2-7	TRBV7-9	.	CASSPDIRAGHEQYF	TGTGCCAGCAGCCCTGATATTCGAGCAGGCCACGAGCAGTACTTC
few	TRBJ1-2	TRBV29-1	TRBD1	CSVLLTGGSRYGYTF	TGCAGCGTTCTTCTTACAGGGGGCAGTCGGTATGGCTACACCTTC
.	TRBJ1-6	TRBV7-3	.	CASSPLQGSYNSPLHF	TGTGCCAGCAGCCCCCTTCAGGGGTCCTATAATTCACCCCTCCACTTT
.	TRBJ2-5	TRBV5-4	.	CASSVQGLETQYF	TGTGCCAGCAGCGTTCAGGGTCTAGAGACCCAGTACTTC
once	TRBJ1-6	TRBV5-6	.	CASSSRGSYNSPLHF	TGTGCCAGCAGCTCCAGGGGTTCCTATAATTCACCCCTCCACTTT
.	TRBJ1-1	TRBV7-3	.	CASSLTADSEAFF	TGTGCCAGCAGCTTAACCGCGGACAGTGAAGCTTTCTTT
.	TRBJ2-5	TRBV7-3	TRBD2	CASSLQAGGETQYF	TGTGCCAGCAGCTTACAAGCGGGGGGAGAGACCCAGTACTTC
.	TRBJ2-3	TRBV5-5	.	CASSLSYDTQYF	TGTGCCAGCAGCTTGTCGTATGATACGCAGTATTTT
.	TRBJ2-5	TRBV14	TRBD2	CASSQDLPWVSGQEAQYF	TGTGCCAGCAGCCAAGACCTCCCCTGGGTTAGCGGGCAAGAGGCCCAGTACTTC
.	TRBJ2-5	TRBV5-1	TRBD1	CASSLMGTGQETQYF	TGCGCCAGCAGCTTGATGGGGACAGGGCAAGAGACCCAGTACTTC
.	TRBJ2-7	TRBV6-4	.	CASSPDRFSYEQYF	TGTGCCAGCAGTCCAGACAGGTTCTCCTACGAGCAGTACTTC
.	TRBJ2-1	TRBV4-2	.	CASSPPRGANNEQFF	TGTGCCAGCAGCCCACCTCGGGGAGCTAACAATGAGCAGTTCTTC
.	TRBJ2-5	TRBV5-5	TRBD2	CASGLALWETQYF	TGTGCCAGCGGACTAGCCCTGTGGGAGACCCAGTACTTC
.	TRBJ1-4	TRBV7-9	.	CSSSLEGEKLFF	TGTTCCAGCAGCTTGGAGGGTGAAAAACTGTTTTTT
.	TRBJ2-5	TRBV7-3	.	CASSSRPRGQGETQYF	TGTGCCAGCAGCTCTCGGCCGCGGGGCCAAGGGGAGACCCAGTACTTC
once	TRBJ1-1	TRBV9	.	CASSPREGGNTEAFF	TGTGCCAGCAGCCCGCGGGAGGGTGGGAACACTGAAGCTTTCTTT
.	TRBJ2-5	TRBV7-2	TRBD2	CASSPLAGLQETQYF	TGTGCCAGCAGCCCCCTAGCGGGGCTACAAGAGACCCAGTACTTC
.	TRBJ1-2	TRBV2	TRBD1	CASRGTGSNYGYTF	TGTGCCAGCAGGGGGACAGGATCTAACTATGGCTACACCTTC
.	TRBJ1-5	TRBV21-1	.	CASSDSLNQPQHF	TGTGCCAGCAGCGACAGCCTCAATCAGCCCCAGCATTTT
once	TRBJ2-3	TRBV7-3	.	CASSLQGGSTDTQYF	TGTGCCAGCAGCTTACAAGGCGGCTCCACAGATACGCAGTATTTT
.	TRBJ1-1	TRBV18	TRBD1	CASSQGTGGTEAFF	TGTGCCAGCTCACAAGGGACAGGGGGCACTGAAGCTTTCTTT
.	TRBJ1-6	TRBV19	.	CASSRRIWDSPLHF	TGTGCCAGTAGCCGGCGGATTTGGGATTCACCCCTCCACTTT
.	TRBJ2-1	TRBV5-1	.	CASSPASDEQFF	TGCGCCAGCAGCCCGGCTAGCGATGAGCAGTTCTTC
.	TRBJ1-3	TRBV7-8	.	CASARGGRNTIYF	TGTGCCAGCGCTCGGGGAGGGCGAAACACCATATATTTT
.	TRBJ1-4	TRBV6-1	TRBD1	CASSEGIYRGSEKLFF	TGTGCCAGCAGTGAGGGTATTTACAGGGGAAGTGAAAAACTGTTTTTT
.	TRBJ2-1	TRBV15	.	CATIRAGQKNNEQFF	TGTGCCACCATACGGGCGGGGCAGAAGAACAATGAGCAGTTCTTC
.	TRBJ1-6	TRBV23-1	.	CASSHRSLNSPLHF	TGCGCCAGCAGCCACAGGAGCCTAAATTCACCCCTCCACTTT
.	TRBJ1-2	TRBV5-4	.	CASSLFGDGYTF	TGTGCCAGCAGCTTGTTCGGGGATGGCTACACCTTC
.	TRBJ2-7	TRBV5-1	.	CASSFRDITYEQYF	TGCGCCAGCAGCTTCCGGGACATTACCTACGAGCAGTACTTC